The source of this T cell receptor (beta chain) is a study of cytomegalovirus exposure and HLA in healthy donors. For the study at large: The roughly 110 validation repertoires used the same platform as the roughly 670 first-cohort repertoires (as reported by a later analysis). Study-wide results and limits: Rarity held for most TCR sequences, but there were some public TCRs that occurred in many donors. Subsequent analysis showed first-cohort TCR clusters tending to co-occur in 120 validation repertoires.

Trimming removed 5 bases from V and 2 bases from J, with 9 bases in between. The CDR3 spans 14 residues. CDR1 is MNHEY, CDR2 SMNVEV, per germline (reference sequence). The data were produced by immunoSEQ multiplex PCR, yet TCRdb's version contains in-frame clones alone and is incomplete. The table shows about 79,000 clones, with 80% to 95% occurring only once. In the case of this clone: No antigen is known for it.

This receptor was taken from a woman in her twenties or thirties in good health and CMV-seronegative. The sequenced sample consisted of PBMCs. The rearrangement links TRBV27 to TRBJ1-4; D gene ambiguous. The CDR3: CASSPLSTNEKLFF. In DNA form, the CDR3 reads TGTGCCAGCAGTCCCCTGTCCACTAATGAAAAACTGTTTTTT.